The 32 T cell receptor beta chains below come from one sample, sequenced in a study of shared clonotypes between healthy human individuals. Sequenced by immunoSEQ multiplex PCR; TCRdb stores in-frame clones only, minus some. The sample includes a few hundred thousand clones, just over 65% of them seen just once. The specimen sequenced was memory CD4+ T cells sorted from blood. Subset reported: CD45RA-negative fraction. These receptors all come from a man aged 30 to 39 in good health.

Only a few counts were recorded for this clone. The rearrangement joins TRBV19 to TRBJ2-1; 10 bases fit TRBD2. This CDR3 has 12 amino acids. CDR1 is LNHDA and CDR2 is SQIVND in the germline V gene (reference sequence). V lost 3 bases and J lost 13; bases outside the gene matches: 3. CDR3 sequence (DNA): TGTGCCAGTAGTATTAAGCGGGAGGGACAGTTCTTC. It yields the protein CASSIKREGQFF.

The chain employs TRBV28 and TRBJ1-4, with D tentatively TRBD1 (6 bases). Between the trimmed V and J ends, which lost 7 bases and 8 bases, there was a span of 14 bases. Germline V gives CDR1 MDHEN, CDR2 SYDVKM. The CDR3 is 13 residues long. In DNA, the CDR3 is TGTGCCAGCAAGGAGGGGGGTGGCGAAAAACTGTTTTTT. Translated, it gives CASKEGGGEKLFF.

The chain carries TRBV29-1 and TRBJ2-5; the match to TRBD2 covers 8 bases. CDR3 size: 14 residues. The V gene end was trimmed by 6 bases and the J gene end by 0 bases; junction bases not matched to a gene: 6. From germline, CDR1 is SQVTM and CDR2 ANQGSEA. For the CDR3, the DNA is TGCAGCGTAAAGACTAGCGTCGACCAAGAGACCCAGTACTTC. Its protein is CSVKTSVDQETQYF.

The chain couples TRBV6-5 to TRBJ2-5; 10 bases line up with TRBD1. Germline V gene lookup returns CDR1 MNHEY and CDR2 SVGAGI. The CDR3 length is 16 residues. The junction had 8 bases not matched to a gene; V was cut back by 4 bases and J by 3 bases. The CDR3 here is CASSLGSGTGEETQYF. CDR3 nucleotides: TGTGCCAGCAGTTTAGGGTCGGGGACAGGGGAAGAGACCCAGTACTTC.

CDR3 nucleotides: TGTGCCAGCAGTGAAGCAACAGGCCTCCTAGCCAAAAACATTCAGTACTTC. Translating gives CASSEATGLLAKNIQYF. The chain recombines TRBV2 with TRBJ2-4; D possibly corresponds to TRBD1 (5 bases). Germline loops: CDR1 SNHLY, CDR2 FYNNEI. There are 17 residues in the CDR3. The V and J ends lost 0 bases and 0 bases respectively, with 12 bases between them.

The V call is TRBV28, the J call TRBJ1-1; 8 nucleotides align to TRBD1. The CDR3 sequence is 16 residues long. With 1 base clipped from V and 1 base from J, the junction kept 5 bases outside the gene matches. Germline V gives CDR1 MDHEN, CDR2 SYDVKM. The chain's CDR3 is CASSLLAGTGNTEAFF. The CDR3 nucleotides are TGTGCCAGCAGTTTATTAGCCGGGACAGGGAACACTGAAGCTTTCTTT.

The J gene is TRBJ2-4, the V gene TRBV7-2, with 12 bases identical to TRBD2. The CDR3 runs to 19 residues. The germline V gene has CDR1 SGHTA and CDR2 FQGNSA. J lost 6 bases, V lost 5 bases, and 17 bases had no gene match. In DNA, the CDR3 is TGTGCCAGCAGCCCTAGACTAGCGGGAGCCTTCCCCGCGGGAAACATTCAGTACTTC. Translating it yields CASSPRLAGAFPAGNIQYF.

The V and J genes are TRBV7-8 and TRBJ1-2; TRBD1 aligns across 8 bases. The CDR3 covers 13 residues. After removal of 4 bases from V and 4 bases from J, the junction contained 2 bases not matched to a gene. Germline-derived CDR1 and CDR2 are SGHVS and FQNEAQ. In nucleotides, the CDR3 is TGTGCCAGCAGCTCGGGACAGGCCTATGGCTACACCTTC. This encodes CASSSGQAYGYTF.

J is TRBJ2-2 and V is TRBV11-3; D may be TRBD1 (6 bases). The germline V and J ends were trimmed by 5 bases and 5 bases, with 15 bases remaining between them. This CDR3 region has 15 residues. CDR1 and CDR2 from the germline V gene are SGHNT and YENEEA. The CDR3 coding sequence is TGTGCCAGCAGCCCGGGTTCCAGGGGAACCGGGGAGCTGTTTTTT. This gives the protein CASSPGSRGTGELFF.

As for this clone: Other DNA sequences in the sample encode the same CDR3. This rearrangement joins TRBV18 to TRBJ2-3, with a tentative D call TRBD2 (6 bases). There are 16 residues in the CDR3. Trimming took off 1 base at V and 4 bases at J, with 15 bases between the two ends. Germline values: CDR1 KGHSH, CDR2 LQKENI. DNA for the CDR3: TGTGCCAGCTCACCACTATCAGCAGGAGGGGCAGATACGCAGTATTTT. Amino acid sequence: CASSPLSAGGADTQYF.

This chain connects TRBV11-3 to TRBJ2-5, with 11 bases identical to TRBD2. Germline loops: CDR1 SGHNT, CDR2 YENEEA. The CDR3 sequence is 16 residues long. With V trimmed by 2 bases and J by 0 bases, 2 bases remained unmatched. CDR3 in DNA: TGTGCCAGCAGCTTAAGGACTAGCGGGTACCAAGAGACCCAGTACTTC. This sequence encodes CASSLRTSGYQETQYF.

The chain links TRBV5-1 to TRBJ1-1; D is perhaps TRBD1 (5 bases). This CDR3 contains 12 residues. The germline V gene encodes CDR1 SGHRS and CDR2 YFSETQ. Trimming removed 5 bases from V and 8 bases from J, with 13 bases in between. DNA of the CDR3: TGCGCCAGCAGGAGGGTGGGGGAAGAAGCTTTCTTT. It yields the protein CASRRVGEEAFF.

V and J are TRBV11-2 and TRBJ2-7, with D possibly TRBD1 on 6 matching bases. The germline V gene encodes CDR1 SGHAT and CDR2 FQNNGV. The CDR3 consists of 13 residues. Trimming took 5 bases from V and 2 from J, leaving 10 bases between them. This CDR3 reads CASSRQAAYEQYF. In DNA form, the CDR3 reads TGTGCCAGCAGCAGACAGGCTGCCTACGAGCAGTACTTC.

The chain joins TRBV30 to TRBJ1-1; no definite D call. Trimming cost V 5 bases and J 1 base, with 5 bases left between them. In germline, CDR1 is GTSNPN, CDR2 SVGIG (reference sequence). The CDR3 consists of 11 residues. In nucleotides, the CDR3 is TGTGCCTGGGATTGGAACACTGAAGCTTTCTTT. Encoded protein: CAWDWNTEAFF.

There are a few counts of this clone. V usage is TRBV7-8 and J usage is TRBJ2-2, with 13 bases identical to TRBD2. The germline gives CDR1 SGHVS, CDR2 FQNEAQ. The CDR3 covers 19 residues. The ends lost 4 bases at V and 5 bases at J; junction bases unmatched: 13. CDR3 nucleotide sequence: TGTGCCAGCAGCTACAGCGGGACTAGCGGGATACCTCGGACCGGGGAGCTGTTTTTT. It translates to CASSYSGTSGIPRTGELFF. Full variable domain (outside the CDR3, taken from reference TRBV7-8 and TRBJ2-2): GAGVSQSPRYKVAKRGQDVALRCDPISGHVSLFWYQQALGQGPEFLTYFQNEAQLDKSGLPSDRFFAERPEGSVSTLKIQRTQQEDSAVYLCASSYSGTSGIPRTGELFFGEGSRLTVL.

V and J are TRBV29-1 and TRBJ1-5; 9 nucleotides line up with TRBD1. The germline CDR1 and CDR2 sequences are SQVTM and ANQGSEA. With V trimmed by 6 bases and J by 10 bases, 10 bases remained unmatched. CDR3 size: 13 residues. Here the CDR3 DNA reads TGCAGCGTCGGGACAGGGACCCACCAACCCCAGCATTTT. This gives the protein CSVGTGTHQPQHF. The full variable domain, rest sourced from reference TRBV29-1 and TRBJ1-5, is SAVISQKPSRDICQRGTSLTIQCQVDSQVTMMFWYRQQPGQSLTLIATANQGSEATYESGFVIDKFPISRPNLTFSTLTVSNMSPEDSSIYLCSVGTGTHQPQHFGDGTRLSIL.

J is TRBJ2-2 and V is TRBV29-1; D not resolved. Per the germline V gene, CDR1 is SQVTM and CDR2 is ANQGSEA. The CDR3 has 14 residues. Trimming removed 5 bases at V and 0 bases at J, with 10 bases between. CDR3 region: CSVLRDSNTGELFF. Here the CDR3 DNA reads TGCAGCGTTCTTAGGGATTCGAACACCGGGGAGCTGTTTTTT.

As for this clone: One end of the junction does not line up with germline, which may come from a read error. CDR3 nucleotides: TGTGCCAGCAGGAGCCGGGACAGGGCCTCCTTC. As protein: CASRSRDRASF. This chain joins TRBV28 and TRBJ2-7; TRBD1 matches at 9 bases. Germline V gene lookup returns CDR1 MDHEN and CDR2 SYDVKM. The length of the CDR3 is 11 residues.

The chain has TRBV7-2 and TRBJ1-1, with no clear D. The CDR3 has 12 amino acids. V was trimmed by 4 bases and J by 5 bases, leaving 8 bases between them. Germline V gives CDR1 SGHTA, CDR2 FQGNSA. The CDR3 is CASSSLRTEAFF. CDR3 sequence (DNA): TGTGCCAGCAGCTCCTTGAGGACTGAAGCTTTCTTT.

The table lists this clone with a few counts. The CDR3 here is CATHRDRDQPQHF. The CDR3 DNA follows: TGTGCAACCCACCGGGACCGAGATCAGCCCCAGCATTTT. The chain uses TRBV19 and TRBJ1-5; tentative D call: TRBD1 (5 bases). CDR3 size: 13 residues. Per the germline V gene, CDR1 is LNHDA and CDR2 is SQIVND (reference sequence).

The V call is TRBV10-2, the J call TRBJ2-2, with D perhaps TRBD2 (5 bases). The CDR3 sequence is 14 residues long. The ends were cut back, 6 bases at V and 3 bases at J, with 11 bases in the middle. Germline-derived CDR1 and CDR2 are WSHSY and SAAADI. This CDR3 reads CASRGGWDTGELFF. CDR3 sequence (DNA): TGCGCCAGCAGAGGAGGTTGGGACACCGGGGAGCTGTTTTTT.

V and J are TRBV7-7 and TRBJ2-7, with 11 bases identical to TRBD2. With 5 bases clipped from V and 6 bases from J, the junction kept 6 bases outside the gene matches. The CDR3 consists of 14 residues. CDR1 and CDR2 from the germline V gene are SSHAT and FNYEAQ (reference sequence). The CDR3 DNA reads as TGTGCCAGCAGCGTGGGACTAGCGGTTGGCGAGCAGTACTTC. As protein: CASSVGLAVGEQYF.

The rearrangement uses TRBV27 and TRBJ1-4; 7 nucleotides agree with TRBD1. The CDR3 runs to 15 residues. The V gene end was trimmed by 6 bases and the J gene end by 7 bases; junction bases not matched to a gene: 11. Germline-derived CDR1 and CDR2 are MNHEY and SMNVEV (reference sequence). The CDR3 region has the DNA TGTGCCAGCAGGGAACACAGGGGAGGGGCTGAAAAACTGTTTTTT. Residues: CASREHRGGAEKLFF.

The rearrangement links TRBV5-4 to TRBJ2-4, with a weak D call TRBD1 (8 bases). Trimming cost V 2 bases and J 0 bases, with 12 bases left between them. The CDR3 length is 16 residues. Germline CDR1 reads SGHNT; CDR2 reads YYREEE (reference sequence). DNA of the CDR3: TGTGCCAGCAGCTTAACAGGGGGGGGAGCCAAAAACATTCAGTACTTC. This translates into CASSLTGGGAKNIQYF.

The chain recombines TRBV7-2 with TRBJ1-2, with 9 bases that match TRBD1. CDR1 and CDR2 (germline): SGHTA, FQGNSA. The junction had 5 bases not matched to a gene; V was cut back by 4 bases and J by 8 bases. This CDR3 has 13 residues. In DNA form, the CDR3 reads TGTGCCAGCAGCTACAGGGGGCAACAGGGCTACACCTTC. Translation: CASSYRGQQGYTF.

The rearrangement joins TRBV5-4 to TRBJ2-3, with D possibly matching TRBD2 (5 bases). The germline CDR1 and CDR2 sequences are SGHNT and YYREEE (reference sequence). The CDR3 runs 14 residues. V shed 1 base and J shed 5 bases, with 11 bases lying between them. CDR3 loop: CASSLRTGIDTQYF. CDR3 coding DNA: TGTGCCAGCAGCTTGCGGACTGGGATAGATACGCAGTATTTT.

This clone was counted a few times. This rearrangement joins TRBV19 to TRBJ2-1; D may match TRBD1 or TRBD2 (6 bases each). CDR1 and CDR2 from the germline V gene are LNHDA and SQIVND (reference sequence). V gave up 7 bases and J gave up 0 bases, with 16 bases separating them. The CDR3 runs 16 residues. The CDR3 loop is CASTQRRGNSYNEQFF. CDR3 nucleotide sequence: TGTGCCAGTACCCAACGGAGGGGGAACTCCTACAATGAGCAGTTCTTC.

J is TRBJ1-5 and V is TRBV28; 8 positions agree with TRBD1. CDR1 and CDR2 (germline): MDHEN, SYDVKM. The V and J ends lost 2 bases and 4 bases, in that order; junction bases with no gene match: 4. This CDR3 contains 15 residues. The CDR3 here is CASSLGQGLNQPQHF. CDR3 nucleotides: TGTGCCAGCAGTTTAGGACAGGGACTTAATCAGCCCCAGCATTTT.

V gene TRBV15 combines with J gene TRBJ2-2; 7 bases are a match to TRBD2. The CDR3 is 15 residues long. CDR1 is LNHNV, CDR2 YYDKDF, per germline (reference sequence). V was pared by 1 base and J by 4 bases, with 3 bases of the junction left unmatched. The CDR3 coding sequence is TGTGCCACCAGCAGAGGAGTAGCGGGCACCGGGGAGCTGTTTTTT. This translates into CATSRGVAGTGELFF.

The chain carries TRBV15 and TRBJ2-2, with unresolved D. CDR1 is LNHNV, CDR2 YYDKDF, per germline (reference sequence). CDR3 size: 13 residues. V was cut by 5 bases and J by 7 bases, with 11 bases left in between. CDR3 residues: CATSSQLGGELFF. The CDR3 DNA reads as TGTGCCACCAGCTCCCAGTTGGGCGGGGAGCTGTTTTTT.

The chain links TRBV11-2 to TRBJ2-3; D gene ambiguous. V was pared by 0 bases and J by 1 base, with 14 bases between. The CDR3 extends over 17 amino acids. Germline CDR1 SGHAT, CDR2 FQNNGV. CDR3 sequence: CASSLDSRMGGTDTQYF. The CDR3 bases are TGTGCCAGCAGCTTAGATTCGCGGATGGGCGGCACAGATACGCAGTATTTT.

This clone has just a few counts. Other DNA sequences of this sample code for an identical CDR3. The chain has TRBV14 and TRBJ1-5; the D is unclear. The germline V gene encodes CDR1 SGHDN and CDR2 FVKESK. V lost 1 base, J lost 4 bases, and 5 bases lay in between. This CDR3 contains 13 residues. The CDR3 DNA reads as TGTGCCAGCAGCCAAGGCCTAAATCAGCCCCAGCATTTT. Its translation: CASSQGLNQPQHF. The full variable domain, with the rest looked up from reference TRBV14 and TRBJ1-5, is EAGVTQFPSHSVIEKGQTVTLRCDPISGHDNLYWYRRVMGKEIKFLLHFVKESKQDESGMPNNRFLAERTGGTYSTLKVQPAELEDSGVYFCASSQGLNQPQHFGDGTRLSIL.